Listed below are T cell receptor beta chains from one sample, sequenced in a study of blood T cell repertoires in COVID-19. The method was immunoSEQ multiplex PCR; TCRdb's version includes in-frame clones alone and lacks a portion of them. The sample lists some 25,000 clones; around 94% were seen once. Sequenced material: peripheral blood. Receptor source: a woman aged 45-60 years with active COVID-19. Each CDR3 is given without its conserved first and last residue. The order of the fields is clone size, D gene, V gene, CDR3 protein. The D gene is left open where the match is weak. Only some rows state a clone size, as once, few, many or a class for expanded clones.

clone size: -; D gene: TRBD1; V gene: TRBV19; CDR3 protein: ASTPGQSYSYEQY
clone size: -; D gene: TRBD2; V gene: TRBV11-1; CDR3 protein: ASSPKTSGSGEQY
clone size: -; D gene: -; V gene: TRBV6-5; CDR3 protein: ASLDRDNEKLF
clone size: -; D gene: -; V gene: TRBV12-3/TRBV12-4; CDR3 protein: ASSQQGNYGYT
clone size: once; D gene: -; V gene: TRBV27; CDR3 protein: ASSPGGILSW
clone size: -; D gene: -; V gene: TRBV7-3; CDR3 protein: ASSQGGLAGELF
clone size: -; D gene: -; V gene: TRBV5-6; CDR3 protein: ASTQTGAGNTIY
clone size: -; D gene: -; V gene: TRBV21-1; CDR3 protein: ASRLPGTNEKLF
clone size: -; D gene: -; V gene: TRBV2; CDR3 protein: ASSDHRSTDTQY
clone size: -; D gene: -; V gene: TRBV28; CDR3 protein: ASTSGGPPNQPQH
clone size: -; D gene: -; V gene: TRBV18; CDR3 protein: ASSPPGQGTNQPQH
clone size: -; D gene: TRBD1; V gene: TRBV27; CDR3 protein: ASSRGQGSTEAF
clone size: -; D gene: TRBD1; V gene: TRBV6-5; CDR3 protein: ASSPQGDPNYGYT
clone size: once; D gene: -; V gene: TRBV7-9; CDR3 protein: ASSPSGGYTDTQY
clone size: -; D gene: -; V gene: TRBV5-5; CDR3 protein: ASSSGTDTQY
clone size: -; D gene: TRBD1; V gene: TRBV19; CDR3 protein: ASKISPQGTENTEAF
clone size: few; D gene: -; V gene: TRBV20-1; CDR3 protein: SASPGSEQF
clone size: -; D gene: -; V gene: TRBV25-1; CDR3 protein: ASSANGGGGGGYT
clone size: -; D gene: TRBD1; V gene: TRBV2; CDR3 protein: ASRTTGSGTDTQY
clone size: few; D gene: TRBD1; V gene: TRBV27; CDR3 protein: ASRGGDRGRVTDTQY
clone size: -; D gene: TRBD1; V gene: TRBV13; CDR3 protein: ASSRQGAGNTIY
clone size: -; D gene: -; V gene: TRBV19; CDR3 protein: ASTFGGVAKNIQY
clone size: -; D gene: TRBD1; V gene: TRBV29-1; CDR3 protein: SVEGGQGYSTDTQY
clone size: -; D gene: -; V gene: TRBV18; CDR3 protein: ASSPLPSSYNEQF
clone size: -; D gene: TRBD1; V gene: TRBV6-1; CDR3 protein: ASSEGQGYTDTQY
clone size: -; D gene: TRBD1; V gene: TRBV6-5; CDR3 protein: ASRPGQGTYEQY
clone size: -; D gene: -; V gene: TRBV24-1; CDR3 protein: ATRKGQNTGELF
clone size: -; D gene: TRBD1; V gene: TRBV7-2; CDR3 protein: ASTEPPTGVNSPLH
clone size: -; D gene: TRBD1; V gene: TRBV6-4; CDR3 protein: ASRADRPDRKAF
clone size: -; D gene: TRBD1; V gene: TRBV7-8; CDR3 protein: ASSLDRGLTYNGQF
clone size: -; D gene: -; V gene: TRBV18; CDR3 protein: ASSPYRVTGNTIY
clone size: -; D gene: -; V gene: TRBV18; CDR3 protein: ASSPSSDSPLH
clone size: -; D gene: -; V gene: TRBV12-3/TRBV12-4; CDR3 protein: ASSRTVHQPQH
clone size: -; D gene: TRBD2; V gene: TRBV9; CDR3 protein: ASSVGTGLAGRNEQF
clone size: -; D gene: -; V gene: TRBV3-1/TRBV3-2; CDR3 protein: ASSPRGGTIY
clone size: -; D gene: -; V gene: TRBV2; CDR3 protein: ASSEEGGLHEKLF
clone size: -; D gene: -; V gene: TRBV9; CDR3 protein: ASSVSPSGRGTGELF
clone size: -; D gene: TRBD1; V gene: TRBV19; CDR3 protein: ASTPDRGLAEAF
clone size: -; D gene: TRBD1; V gene: TRBV27; CDR3 protein: ASSFGQGINEAF
clone size: -; D gene: TRBD2; V gene: TRBV28; CDR3 protein: ASSTRGLAGVDTGELF
clone size: -; D gene: TRBD1; V gene: TRBV15; CDR3 protein: ATSSTGAIMNTEAF